This TCR beta chain was obtained from a study of CD8 T cells in Susac syndrome. TEMRA cells were FACS-enriched and CD8+ and CD4+ T cells negatively isolated. RNA in amounts of roughly 0.5 to 1 ug was reverse transcribed with random hexamers. One entry per CDR3 protein, called by TCRdb with MiXCR from the immunoSEQ multiplex PCR reads. This sample has about 190,000 distinct CDR3 sequences, with roughly 95% found just once. This CDR3 is built from 12 residues. From germline, CDR1 is SGHDN and CDR2 FVKESK. On this clonotype itself: Its antigen is unknown. One end of the junction is discordant with germline, which a read error may explain.

Study findings and constraints: Clonal expansion was absent from the CD4+ T cell repertoires in Susac syndrome. Individuals included in the TCR sequencing and HLA analysis were acknowledged by the study to be relatively few in number.

This TCR was recovered from a human donor with Susac syndrome. The rearrangement links TRBV14 to TRBJ2-1, with D possibly being TRBD2 (6 bases). Sequences were obtained from CD4+ T cells from PBMCs. The CDR3 DNA reads as TGTGCCAGCAGCCTCTTAACTAGCCGTTTTTCCTTC. This translates into CASSLLTSRFSF.